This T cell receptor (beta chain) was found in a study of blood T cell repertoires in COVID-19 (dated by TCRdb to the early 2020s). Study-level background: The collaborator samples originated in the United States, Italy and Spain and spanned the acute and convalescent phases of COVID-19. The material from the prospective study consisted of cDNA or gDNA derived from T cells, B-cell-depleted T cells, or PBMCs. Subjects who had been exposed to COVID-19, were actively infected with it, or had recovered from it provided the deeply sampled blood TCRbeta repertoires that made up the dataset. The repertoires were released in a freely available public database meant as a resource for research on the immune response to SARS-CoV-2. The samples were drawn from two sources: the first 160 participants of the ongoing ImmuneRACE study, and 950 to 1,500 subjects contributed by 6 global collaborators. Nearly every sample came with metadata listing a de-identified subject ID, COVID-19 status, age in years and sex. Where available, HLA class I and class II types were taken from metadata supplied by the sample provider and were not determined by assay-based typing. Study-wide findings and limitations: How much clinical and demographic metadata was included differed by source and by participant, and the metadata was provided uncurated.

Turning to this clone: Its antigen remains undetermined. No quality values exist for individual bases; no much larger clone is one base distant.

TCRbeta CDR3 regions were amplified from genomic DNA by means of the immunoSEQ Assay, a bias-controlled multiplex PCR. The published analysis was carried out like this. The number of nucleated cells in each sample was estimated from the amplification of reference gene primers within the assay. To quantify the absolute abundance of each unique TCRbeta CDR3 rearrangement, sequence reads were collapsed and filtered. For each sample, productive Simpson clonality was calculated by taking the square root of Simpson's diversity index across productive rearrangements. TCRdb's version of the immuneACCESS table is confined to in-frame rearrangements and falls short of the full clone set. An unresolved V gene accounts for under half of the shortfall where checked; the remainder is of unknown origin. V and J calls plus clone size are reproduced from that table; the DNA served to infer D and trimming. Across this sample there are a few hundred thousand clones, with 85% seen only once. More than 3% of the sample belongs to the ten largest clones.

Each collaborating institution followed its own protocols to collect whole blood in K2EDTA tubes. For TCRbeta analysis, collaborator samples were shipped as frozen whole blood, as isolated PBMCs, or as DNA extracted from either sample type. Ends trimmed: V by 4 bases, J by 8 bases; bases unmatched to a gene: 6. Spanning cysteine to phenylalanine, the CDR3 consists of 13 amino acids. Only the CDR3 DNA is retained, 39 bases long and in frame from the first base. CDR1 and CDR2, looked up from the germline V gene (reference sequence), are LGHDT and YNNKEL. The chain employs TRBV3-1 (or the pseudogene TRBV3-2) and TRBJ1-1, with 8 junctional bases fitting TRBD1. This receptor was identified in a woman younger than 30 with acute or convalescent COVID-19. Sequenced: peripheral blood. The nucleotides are TGTGCCAGCAGCCTCGGGACAGGTCGAGAAGCTTTCTTT. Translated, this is CASSLGTGREAFF.